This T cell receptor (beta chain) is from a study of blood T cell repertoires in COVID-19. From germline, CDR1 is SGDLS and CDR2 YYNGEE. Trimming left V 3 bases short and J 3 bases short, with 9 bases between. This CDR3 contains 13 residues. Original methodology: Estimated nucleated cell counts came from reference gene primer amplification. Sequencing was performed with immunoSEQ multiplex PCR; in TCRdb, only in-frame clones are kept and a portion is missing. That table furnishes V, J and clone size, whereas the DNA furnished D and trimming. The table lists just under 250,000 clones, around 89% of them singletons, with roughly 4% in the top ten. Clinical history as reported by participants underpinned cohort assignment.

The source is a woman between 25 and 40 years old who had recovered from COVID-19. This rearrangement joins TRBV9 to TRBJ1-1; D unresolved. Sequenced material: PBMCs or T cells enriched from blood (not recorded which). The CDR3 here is CASSAPEDTEAFF. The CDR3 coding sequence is TGTGCCAGCAGCGCCCCGGAGGACACTGAAGCTTTCTTT. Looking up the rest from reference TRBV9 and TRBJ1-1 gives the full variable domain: DSGVTQTPKHLITATGQRVTLRCSPRSGDLSVYWYQQSLDQGLQFLIQYYNGEERAKGNILERFSAQQFPDLHSELNLSSLELGDSALYFCASSAPEDTEAFFGQGTRLTVV.